The next 12 T cell receptor beta chains were all read from a single sample in a study of OX40 agonist ivuxolimab in advanced cancers. Method: immunoSEQ multiplex PCR; TCRdb's copy keeps in-frame clones and lacks some. Here the sample spans about 34,000 clones, 83% being singletons. Material: CD4+ or CD8+ T cells sorted from blood, obtained in a trial of the OX40 agonist ivuxolimab. Receptors were obtained from an adult with an advanced solid tumor such as melanoma, head and neck, liver or kidney cancer.

This chain joins TRBV4-1 and TRBJ1-1; D gene uncertain. CDR1 and CDR2 (germline): MGHRA, YSYEKL. The CDR3 is 17 amino acids. Trimming removed 0 bases at V and 4 bases at J, with 18 bases between. CDR3 protein: CASSQDLNDVFGTEAFF. The CDR3 DNA reads TGCGCCAGCAGCCAAGATCTAAATGACGTGTTTGGCACTGAAGCTTTCTTT.

The CDR3 here is CSALLASGADTQYF. In DNA, the CDR3 is TGCAGCGCCCTCCTGGCGTCCGGGGCAGATACGCAGTATTTT. The rearrangement links TRBV29-1 to TRBJ2-3, with D tentatively TRBD2 (5 bases). This CDR3 has 14 amino acids. V was shortened by 7 bases and J by 4 bases, with 18 bases between the two germline ends. CDR1 and CDR2 (germline): SQVTM, ANQGSEA.

This rearrangement joins TRBV28 to TRBJ2-1; the D gene is possibly TRBD2 (5 bases). Per germline, CDR1 MDHEN and CDR2 SYDVKM. The CDR3 has 18 residues. Trimming stripped 7 bases from V and 4 bases from J, with 26 bases between. The CDR3 spells CASTQLGLVDYRYNEQFF. As DNA, the CDR3 is TGTGCCAGCACCCAACTCGGACTGGTCGATTATCGTTACAATGAGCAGTTCTTC. The variable domain in full, completed from reference TRBV28 and TRBJ2-1, reads DVKVTQSSRYLVKRTGEKVFLECVQDMDHENMFWYRQDPGLGLRLIYFSYDVKMKEKGDIPEGYSVSREKKERFSLILESASTNQTSMYLCASTQLGLVDYRYNEQFFGPGTRLTVL.

V and J are TRBV27 and TRBJ2-7, with 7 bases matching TRBD1. The germline V gene has CDR1 MNHEY and CDR2 SMNVEV (reference sequence). CDR3 size: 15 residues. J gave up 3 bases and V 5 bases, and 10 bases lay outside the gene matches. CDR3 in amino acids: CASSPTVGQNYEQYF. The DNA of the CDR3 is TGTGCCAGCAGTCCCACGGTGGGACAGAACTACGAGCAGTACTTC.

The sample holds a few counts of this clone. The chain uses TRBV30 and TRBJ1-1, with D perhaps TRBD1 (5 bases). V was cut by 5 bases and J by 1 base, with 11 bases left in between. Germline-derived CDR1 and CDR2 are GTSNPN and SVGIG (reference sequence). The CDR3 length is 13 residues. The CDR3 reads CAWGGIKNTEAFF. CDR3 coding DNA: TGTGCCTGGGGGGGTATTAAGAACACTGAAGCTTTCTTT.

V gene TRBV7-3 combines with J gene TRBJ2-1; D could derive from TRBD1 or TRBD2 (6 bases each). The CDR3 has 13 residues. V was shortened by 6 bases and J by 6 bases, with 12 bases between the two germline ends. Germline values: CDR1 SGHTA, CDR2 FQGTGA. CDR3 DNA: TGTGCCAGCAGAGGGGGAGGTAGCAATGAGCAGTTCTTC. Its protein is CASRGGGSNEQFF.

V gene TRBV27 combines with J gene TRBJ2-7; TRBD2 is a possible D gene (6 bases). Germline values: CDR1 MNHEY, CDR2 SMNVEV (reference sequence). V lost 3 bases to trimming and J lost 3 bases, with 12 bases between them. This CDR3 comprises 14 residues. The CDR3: CASSFSGGFYEQYF. The CDR3 DNA is TGTGCCAGCAGTTTCAGTGGAGGGTTCTACGAGCAGTACTTC.

The chain recombines TRBV7-8 with TRBJ2-1; a weak D match, TRBD2 (5 bases). The CDR3 has 17 residues. The germline CDR1 and CDR2 sequences are SGHVS and FQNEAQ. V was clipped by 1 base and J by 0 bases, with 13 bases between them. In DNA, the CDR3 is TGTGCCAGCAGCTTAGGCGGTCCCGCGGGCTCCTACAATGAGCAGTTCTTC. Translating it yields CASSLGGPAGSYNEQFF.

The chain joins TRBV27 to TRBJ1-6; no firm D call. CDR3 length equals 17 residues. V lost 5 bases and J 5 bases, leaving 19 bases between the germline ends. CDR1 MNHEY and CDR2 SMNVEV come from the germline V gene (reference sequence). CDR3 sequence reads: CASSPLTPGYNNSPLHF. DNA for the CDR3: TGTGCCAGCAGTCCTCTGACTCCGGGATATAATAATTCACCCCTCCACTTT.

The V gene is TRBV27, the J gene TRBJ1-5; D remains unclear. V was pared by 6 bases and J by 2 bases, with 8 bases between. CDR3 length equals 13 residues. CDR1 and CDR2 from the germline V gene are MNHEY and SMNVEV (reference sequence). The CDR3 DNA sequence: TGTGCCAGCAGCCCTCAACGCAATCAGCCCCAGCATTTT. It codes for CASSPQRNQPQHF.

The chain combines TRBV13 with TRBJ1-5, with D uncertain. Germline lookup yields CDR1 PRHDT and CDR2 FYEKMQ (reference sequence). V gave up 0 bases and J gave up 5 bases, with 14 bases separating them. This CDR3 comprises 16 residues. The CDR3 reads CASSLGGRGGYQPQHF. The DNA of the CDR3 is TGTGCCAGCAGCTTAGGGGGCAGAGGCGGATATCAGCCCCAGCATTTT. Supplemented by reference TRBV13 and TRBJ1-5, the full variable domain reads AAGVIQSPRHLIKEKRETATLKCYPIPRHDTVYWYQQGPGQDPQFLISFYEKMQSDKGSIPDRFSAQQFSDYHSELNMSSLELGDSALYFCASSLGGRGGYQPQHFGDGTRLSIL.

This chain uses TRBV28 with TRBJ1-5; D gene ambiguous. The CDR3 has 15 amino acids. V was clipped by 6 bases and J by 2 bases, with 14 bases between them. Germline V gives CDR1 MDHEN, CDR2 SYDVKM. CDR3 coding DNA: TGTGCCAGCAGCCCCCGGGGAGAGGGCAATCAGCCCCAGCATTTT. It translates to CASSPRGEGNQPQHF.